The 18 T cell receptor beta chains given below trace back to one sample, sequenced in a study of tumor and adjacent non-tumor tissue in lung cancer. RNA was extracted from bulk tissue without any cell sorting. More than 3 cm separated this lung sample from the edge of the tumor. Three rounds of nested PCR, following a modified ARM-PCR protocol, produced the TCRbeta library. TCRdb used MiXCR to reprocess the multiplex PCR reads, holding one entry per CDR3 protein. Of approximately 90,000 distinct CDR3 sequences in the sample, around 80% were seen once. Sequenced sample: distant non-tumor lung tissue. The source of these receptors is a woman between 45 and 65 years old with non-small cell lung cancer.

This clonotype appeared a single time. Since the CDR3 does not end with the conserved phenylalanine or tryptophan, this likely comes from a read error. V usage is TRBV7-8 and J usage is TRBJ2-7; TRBD2 aligns across 7 bases. This CDR3 region has 14 residues. The trim removed 3 bases at V and 0 bases at J, leaving 2 bases unmatched. Germline V gene sequence: CDR1 SGHVS, CDR2 FQNEAQ. CDR3 sequence: CASSLKRDSYEQYL. The CDR3 nucleotides are TGTGCCAGCAGCTTGAAGCGGGACTCCTACGAGCAGTACCTC.

The chain employs TRBV29-1 and TRBJ2-1; 11 nucleotides match TRBD2. The V gene's germline CDR1 is SQVTM and CDR2 ANQGSEA. The CDR3 has 17 amino acids. The V and J ends lost 5 bases and 7 bases, in that order; junction bases with no gene match: 16. This chain's CDR3 is CSVTPPFSGRARNEQFF. The CDR3 DNA sequence: TGCAGCGTTACCCCCCCCTTTAGCGGGAGGGCACGGAATGAGCAGTTCTTC.

With regard to this clonotype: One end of the junction varies from germline; a read error may be responsible. J is TRBJ2-5 and V is TRBV4-2, with 7 nucleotides matching TRBD2. CDR1 and CDR2 from the germline V gene are LGHNA and YNFKEQ. The CDR3 is 15 amino acids. The CDR3 loop is CAGSQVPGGQEIQYF. Written as DNA, the CDR3 is TGTGCCGGCAGCCAAGTTCCGGGAGGACAAGAAATCCAGTATTTC.

The rearrangement links TRBV6-1 to TRBJ2-7; no definite D call. This CDR3 contains 15 residues. Germline V CDR1 and CDR2: MNHNS, SASEGT. V lost 8 bases and J lost 5, with 22 bases in between. The CDR3 loop is CASGPTTSKYHEQYF. CDR3 in DNA: TGTGCCAGCGGCCCCACAACTTCAAAGTACCACGAGCAGTACTTC.

Remarks on this clonotype: At one end, the junction sequence differs from germline, possibly due to a read error. The chain employs TRBV12-3 or TRBV12-4 and TRBJ2-1; D possibly corresponds to TRBD2 (5 bases). The CDR3 consists of 11 residues. Here the CDR3 DNA reads TGTTCCAGTAGTTACGGGAATGAGCGGTTCTTC. Amino acid sequence: CSSSYGNERFF.

Comment on this clonotype: A junction boundary mismatches the germline segment, possibly from a read error. The chain uses TRBV9 and TRBJ2-5; 12 nucleotides agree with TRBD2. The germline CDR1 and CDR2 sequences are SGDLS and YYNGEE. The length of the CDR3 is 16 residues. For the CDR3, the DNA is TGTGTCAGCAGCGTAGAGGGGACTAGCGGGCTAGAGACTCAGTACTTC. Its translation: CVSSVEGTSGLETQYF.

This clonotype was seen many times. The rearrangement uses TRBV24-1 and TRBJ2-3; D might be TRBD2 (6 bases). Germline CDR1 and CDR2: KGHDR and SFDVKD. The CDR3 loop spans 15 amino acids. Trimming shortened V by 7 bases and J by 5 bases, and 18 bases separated the two germline ends. CDR3 sequence: CATSPSGTAVDTQYF. CDR3 coding DNA: TGTGCCACCAGCCCATCCGGGACTGCGGTAGATACGCAGTATTTT.

With respect to this clonotype: At one end the junction does not follow the germline gene, possibly because of a read error. The chain employs TRBV20-1 and TRBJ2-7; no firm D call. Germline loops: CDR1 DFQATT, CDR2 SNEGSKA (reference sequence). The CDR3 has 13 residues. The CDR3 region has the DNA TGCAGTGCTAGATCTACGGACGGCTACAAGCAGTACTTC. Translation: CSARSTDGYKQYF.

On this clonotype itself: One junction end does not reproduce the germline sequence, and a read error may be involved. The genes are TRBV5-1 and TRBJ2-3, with TRBD1 matching 9 bases. Germline CDR1 SGHRS, CDR2 YFSETQ. The CDR3 sequence is 15 residues long. CDR3 protein: CASSLGTGSTDKQYF. The CDR3 DNA reads as TGCGCCAGCAGCCTAGGGACAGGGAGCACAGATAAGCAGTATTTT.

The table lists this clonotype with a few counts. The rearrangement links TRBV29-1 to TRBJ2-3; D uncertain. The CDR3 loop spans 11 amino acids. Germline V CDR1 and CDR2: SQVTM, ANQGSEA. V lost 5 bases, J lost 5 bases, and 8 bases lay in between. As DNA, the CDR3 is TGCAGCGTTCCCTGGGGAGATACGCAGTATTTT. Translation: CSVPWGDTQYF.

This clonotype has a handful of counts. The chain links TRBV5-1 to TRBJ2-1, with D possibly being TRBD2 (6 bases). The germline V and J ends were trimmed by 4 bases and 5 bases, with 16 bases remaining between them. Germline assignment: CDR1 SGHRS and CDR2 YFSETQ. The CDR3 runs to 15 residues. CDR3 loop: CASSSLAPQNNEQFF. CDR3 sequence (DNA): TGCGCCAGCAGCAGTCTAGCGCCGCAGAACAATGAGCAGTTCTTC.

The chain combines TRBV6-6 with TRBJ1-2; no definite D call. The germline V gene has CDR1 MNHNY and CDR2 SVGAGI (reference sequence). CDR3 length equals 16 residues. V was cut by 4 bases and J by 2 bases, with 17 bases left in between. In nucleotides, the CDR3 is TGTGCCAGCAGTTCAAGAAGGGTAGAGCTGAACTATGGCTACACCTTC. It encodes CASSSRRVELNYGYTF.

This clonotype occurred many times. The rearrangement joins TRBV12-3 or TRBV12-4 to TRBJ2-5; D is possibly TRBD1 (6 bases). Between the trimmed V and J ends, which lost 5 bases and 2 bases, there was a span of 12 bases. CDR3 length equals 14 residues. The CDR3 here is CASSKGQLQETQYF. As DNA, the CDR3 is TGTGCCAGCAGTAAGGGACAACTACAAGAGACCCAGTACTTC.

Notes on this clonotype: This CDR3 fails to terminate in the conserved phenylalanine or tryptophan, so it likely reflects a read error. The genes are TRBV6-1 and TRBJ2-4; 8 bases are shared with TRBD1. The CDR3 length is 14 residues. Germline V gene lookup returns CDR1 MNHNS and CDR2 SASEGT. Germline trimming cut 6 bases from V and 5 bases from J; bases unmatched to any gene: 6. The CDR3 DNA reads as TGTGCCAGCAGGACAGGGGCCACGGAAAACATTCAGTACTAC. This sequence encodes CASRTGATENIQYY.

This clonotype occurred a few times. Just one base apart from a much larger clone, this may be a read error. The chain has TRBV28 and TRBJ2-7; the D gene could be TRBD1 or TRBD2 (6 bases each). Germline CDR1 and CDR2: MDHEN and SYDVKM. Trimming took 9 bases from V and 6 from J, leaving 21 bases between them. The CDR3 is made up of 14 amino acids. Here the CDR3 DNA reads TGTGCCAGGAGTGAGGGGGGCGCCTTCATCGAGCAGTACTTC. Translating gives CARSEGGAFIEQYF.

Concerning this clonotype itself: At one end the junction does not follow the germline gene, possibly because of a read error. This CDR3 reads CASGRDRNSLLHF. CDR3 DNA: TGTGCCAGCGGTCGAGACAGGAATTCACTCCTCCACTTT. The rearrangement joins TRBV6-6 to TRBJ1-6, with D maybe TRBD1 (6 bases). Germline V gene sequence: CDR1 MNHNY, CDR2 SVGAGI (reference sequence). The CDR3 is made up of 13 amino acids.

As concerns this clonotype: A much bigger clone sits one base away, suggesting this may be a read error. This chain links TRBV5-1 with TRBJ1-2; tentative D call: TRBD1 (6 bases). Trimming cost V 0 bases and J 8 bases, with 17 bases left between them. Germline-derived CDR1 and CDR2 are SGHRS and YFSETQ. The CDR3 length is 15 residues. The CDR3 region has the DNA TGCGCCAGCAGCTTGGACTCTAACAGGGTTGGAGGCTACACCTTC. Protein: CASSLDSNRVGGYTF.

The chain combines TRBV4-1 with TRBJ2-2; the match to TRBD2 covers 9 bases. CDR3 length equals 17 residues. With V trimmed by 3 bases and J by 2 bases, 7 bases remained unmatched. Germline loops: CDR1 MGHRA, CDR2 YSYEKL. CDR3 loop: CASSHGPAGGNTGELFF. The CDR3 nucleotides are TGCGCCAGCAGCCATGGACCAGCGGGAGGCAACACCGGGGAGCTGTTTTTT.